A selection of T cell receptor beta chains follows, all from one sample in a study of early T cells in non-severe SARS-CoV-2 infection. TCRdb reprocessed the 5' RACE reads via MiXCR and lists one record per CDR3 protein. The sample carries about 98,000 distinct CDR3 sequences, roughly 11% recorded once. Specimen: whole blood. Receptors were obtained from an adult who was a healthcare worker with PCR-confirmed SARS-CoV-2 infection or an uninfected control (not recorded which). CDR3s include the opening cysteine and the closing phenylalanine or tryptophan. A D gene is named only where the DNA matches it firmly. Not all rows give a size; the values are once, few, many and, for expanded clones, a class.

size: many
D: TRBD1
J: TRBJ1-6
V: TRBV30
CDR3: CAWSRSRDRHNSPLHF
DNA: TGTGCCTGGAGCAGATCACGGGACAGACATAATTCACCCCTCCACTTT

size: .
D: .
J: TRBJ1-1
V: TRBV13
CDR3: CASSSPGLNTEAFF
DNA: TGTGCCAGCAGCTCTCCCGGATTGAACACTGAAGCTTTCTTT

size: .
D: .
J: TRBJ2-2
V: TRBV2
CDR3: CASRGETGELFF
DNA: TGTGCCAGCAGGGGTGAAACCGGGGAGCTGTTTTTT

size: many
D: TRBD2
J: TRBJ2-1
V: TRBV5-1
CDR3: CASSDGLGSGSHEQFF
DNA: TGCGCCAGCAGCGACGGACTGGGTAGCGGGAGTCATGAGCAGTTCTTC

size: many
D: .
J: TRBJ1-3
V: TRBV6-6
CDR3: CASSGTSGSSGNTIYF
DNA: TGTGCCAGCAGTGGAACATCGGGAAGCTCTGGAAACACCATATATTTT

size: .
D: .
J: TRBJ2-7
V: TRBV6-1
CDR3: CASSEGRFYEQYF
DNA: TGTGCCAGCAGTGAAGGCAGATTCTACGAGCAGTACTTC

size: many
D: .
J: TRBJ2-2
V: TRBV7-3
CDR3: CASSPSGPGELFF
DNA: TGTGCCAGCAGCCCCTCCGGCCCCGGGGAGCTGTTTTTT

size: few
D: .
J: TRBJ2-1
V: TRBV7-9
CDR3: CASSSSLTGTEQFF
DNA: TGTGCCAGCAGCTCGTCCCTAACCGGGACTGAGCAGTTCTTC

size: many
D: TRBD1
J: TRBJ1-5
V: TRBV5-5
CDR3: CASSFRPRDRGNQPQHF
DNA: TGTGCCAGCAGCTTTCGCCCCCGGGACAGGGGCAATCAGCCCCAGCATTTT

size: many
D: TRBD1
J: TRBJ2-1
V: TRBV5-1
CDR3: CASSRQGASYNEQFF
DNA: TGCGCCAGCAGCCGACAGGGGGCGTCCTACAATGAGCAGTTCTTC

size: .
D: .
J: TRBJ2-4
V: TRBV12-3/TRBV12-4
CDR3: CASSNREEVNIQYF
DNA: TGTGCCAGCAGTAACAGGGAAGAGGTGAACATTCAGTACTTC

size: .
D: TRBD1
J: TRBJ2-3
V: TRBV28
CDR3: CASSYRDRVRDTQYF
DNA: TGTGCCAGCAGTTACCGGGACAGGGTCAGGGATACGCAGTATTTT

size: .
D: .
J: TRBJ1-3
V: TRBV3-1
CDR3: CASSQGTGNTIYF
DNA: TGTGCCAGCAGCCAAGGGACTGGAAACACCATATATTTT

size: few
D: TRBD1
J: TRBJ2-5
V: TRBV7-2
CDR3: CASTWTGLGETQYF
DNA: TGTGCCAGCACCTGGACAGGGCTCGGGGAGACCCAGTACTTC

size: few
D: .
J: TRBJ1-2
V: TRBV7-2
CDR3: CASSLYNYGYTF
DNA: TGTGCCAGCAGCCTGTATAACTATGGCTACACCTTC

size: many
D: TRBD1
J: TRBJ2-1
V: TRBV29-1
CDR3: CSGGTGRTYNEQFF
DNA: TGCAGCGGAGGGACAGGGCGAACGTACAATGAGCAGTTCTTC

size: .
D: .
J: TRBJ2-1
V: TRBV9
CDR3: CASMRGSGNEQFF
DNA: TGTGCCAGCATGAGGGGTAGCGGTAATGAGCAGTTCTTC

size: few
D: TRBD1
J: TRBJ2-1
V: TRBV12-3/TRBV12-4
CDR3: CASSDRGYNEQFF
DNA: TGTGCCAGCAGTGACAGGGGTTACAATGAGCAGTTCTTC

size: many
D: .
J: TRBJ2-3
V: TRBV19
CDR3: CASSIRDSKRTDTQYF
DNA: TGTGCCAGTAGTATCCGAGACAGCAAAAGGACAGATACGCAGTATTTT

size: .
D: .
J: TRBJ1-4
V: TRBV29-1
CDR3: CSVSGEFGKLFF
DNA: TGCAGCGTTTCAGGGGAATTCGGAAAACTGTTTTTT

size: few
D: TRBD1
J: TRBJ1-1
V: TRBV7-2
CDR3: CASSPWDREGVEAFF
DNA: TGTGCCAGCAGCCCCTGGGACAGGGAGGGGGTTGAAGCTTTCTTT

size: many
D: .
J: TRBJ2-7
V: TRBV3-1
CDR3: CASSPKVLWDEGSYEQYF
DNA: TGTGCCAGCAGCCCCAAAGTTCTTTGGGATGAGGGATCCTACGAGCAGTACTTC

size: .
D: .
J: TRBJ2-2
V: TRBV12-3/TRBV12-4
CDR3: CASSLSEPTGELFF
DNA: TGTGCCAGCAGTTTAAGTGAGCCCACCGGGGAGCTGTTTTTT

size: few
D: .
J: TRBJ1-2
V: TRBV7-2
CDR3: CASSSGRFPYGYTF
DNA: TGTGCCAGCAGCTCGGGACGGTTCCCGTATGGCTACACCTTC

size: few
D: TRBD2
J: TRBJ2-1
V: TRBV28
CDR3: CASSSFSGSSNEQFF
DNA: TGTGCCAGCAGTTCCTTTAGCGGGAGTTCCAATGAGCAGTTCTTC

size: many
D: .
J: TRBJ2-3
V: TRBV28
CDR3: CASSIGGEGTDTQYF
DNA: TGTGCCAGCAGCATAGGGGGGGAGGGCACAGATACGCAGTATTTT

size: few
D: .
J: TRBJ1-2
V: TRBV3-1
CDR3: CASSQDPTLETIGYTF
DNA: TGTGCCAGCAGCCAAGACCCCACGCTAGAAACCATTGGCTACACCTTC

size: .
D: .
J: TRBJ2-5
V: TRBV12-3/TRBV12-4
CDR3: CASSQGRRLYQETQYF
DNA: TGTGCCAGCAGCCAAGGTCGGAGACTGTACCAAGAGACCCAGTACTTC

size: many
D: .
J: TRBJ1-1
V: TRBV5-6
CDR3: CASSFELMNTEAFF
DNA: TGTGCCAGCAGTTTTGAGCTCATGAACACTGAAGCTTTCTTT

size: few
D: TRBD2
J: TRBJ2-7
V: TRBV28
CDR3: CASSSTSAIRSYEQYF
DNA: TGTGCCAGCAGCTCTACTAGCGCAATACGTTCTTACGAGCAGTACTTC

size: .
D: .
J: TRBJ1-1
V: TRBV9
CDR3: CASSAPSPDTEAFF
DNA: TGTGCCAGCAGCGCGCCGTCCCCAGATACTGAAGCTTTCTTT

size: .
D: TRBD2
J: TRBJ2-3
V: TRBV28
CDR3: CASSTTSGRPHITQYF
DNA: TGTGCCAGCAGCACGACTAGCGGGAGGCCCCACATTACGCAGTATTTT

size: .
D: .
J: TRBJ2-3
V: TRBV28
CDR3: CAIRASSTDTQYF
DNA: TGTGCCATCCGGGCAAGTAGCACAGATACGCAGTATTTT

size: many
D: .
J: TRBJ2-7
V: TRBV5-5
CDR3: CASSLGGDYEQYF
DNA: TGTGCCAGCAGCTTGGGCGGGGATTACGAGCAGTACTTC

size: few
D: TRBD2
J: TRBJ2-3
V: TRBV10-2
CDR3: CASRNTGLAGEVIDTQYF
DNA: TGCGCCAGCAGAAATACAGGACTAGCGGGAGAAGTGATAGATACGCAGTATTTT

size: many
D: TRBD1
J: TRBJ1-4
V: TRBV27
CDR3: CASSWGTGGEKLFF
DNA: TGTGCCAGCAGTTGGGGGACAGGGGGGGAAAAACTGTTTTTT

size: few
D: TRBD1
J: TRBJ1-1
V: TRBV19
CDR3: CASSTQGASTEAFF
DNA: TGTGCCAGTAGTACGCAGGGGGCCAGCACTGAAGCTTTCTTT

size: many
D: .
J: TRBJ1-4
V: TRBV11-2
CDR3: CASSLGLINEKLFF
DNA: TGTGCCAGCAGCTTAGGACTGATTAATGAAAAACTGTTTTTT

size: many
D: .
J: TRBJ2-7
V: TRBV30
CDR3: CAWRGGDYEQYF
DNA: TGTGCCTGGAGAGGGGGAGATTACGAGCAGTACTTC

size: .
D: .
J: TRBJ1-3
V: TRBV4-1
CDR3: CASSQIGDTFGNTIYF
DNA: TGCGCCAGCAGCCAAATCGGGGACACATTTGGAAACACCATATATTTT

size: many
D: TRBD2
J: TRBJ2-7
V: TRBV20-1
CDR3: CSAIALGGGYYEQYF
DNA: TGCAGTGCTATCGCTCTAGGCGGGGGATACTACGAGCAGTACTTC

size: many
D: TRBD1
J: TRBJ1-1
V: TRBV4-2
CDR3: CASSQDQGVTFF
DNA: TGTGCCAGCAGCCAAGACCAGGGGGTAACTTTCTTT

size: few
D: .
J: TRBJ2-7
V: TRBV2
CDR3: CASSETGVGYF
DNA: TGTGCCAGCAGTGAGACGGGGGTTGGGTACTTC

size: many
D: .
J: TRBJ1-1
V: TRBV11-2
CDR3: CASGVNTEAFF
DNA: TGTGCCAGCGGGGTAAACACTGAAGCTTTCTTT

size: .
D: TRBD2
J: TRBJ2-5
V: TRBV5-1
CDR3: CASSLVAGGQETQYF
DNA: TGCGCCAGCAGCTTGGTAGCGGGAGGGCAGGAGACCCAGTACTTC

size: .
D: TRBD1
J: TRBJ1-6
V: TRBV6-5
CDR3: CASSYGTGDSPLHF
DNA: TGTGCCAGCAGTTACGGGACAGGGGATTCACCCCTCCACTTT

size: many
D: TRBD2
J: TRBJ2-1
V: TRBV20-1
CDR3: CSVGGRSSYNEQFF
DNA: TGCAGTGTTGGCGGGAGGTCTTCCTACAATGAGCAGTTCTTC

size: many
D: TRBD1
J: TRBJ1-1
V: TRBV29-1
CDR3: CSGVDRVGTEAFF
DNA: TGCAGCGGGGTGGACAGGGTAGGCACTGAAGCTTTCTTT

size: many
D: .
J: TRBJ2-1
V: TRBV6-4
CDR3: CASSVMAGPNNEQFF
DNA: TGTGCCAGCAGTGTTATGGCGGGGCCGAACAATGAGCAGTTCTTC

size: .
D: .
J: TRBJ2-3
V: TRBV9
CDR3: CASSVGRITDTQYF
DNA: TGTGCCAGCAGCGTAGGACGGATCACAGATACGCAGTATTTT

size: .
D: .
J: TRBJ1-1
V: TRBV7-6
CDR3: CASSQQNTEAFF
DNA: TGTGCCAGCAGCCAACAAAACACTGAAGCTTTCTTT

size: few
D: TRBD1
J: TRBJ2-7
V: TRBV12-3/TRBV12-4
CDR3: CASSRTGIYEQYF
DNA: TGTGCCAGCAGTCGGACAGGGATCTACGAGCAGTACTTC

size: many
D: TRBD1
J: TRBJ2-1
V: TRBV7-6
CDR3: CASSLGQKYNEQFF
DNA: TGTGCCAGCAGCTTGGGACAGAAATACAATGAGCAGTTCTTC

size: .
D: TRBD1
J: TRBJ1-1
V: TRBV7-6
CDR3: CASSGPTGGQTEAFF
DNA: TGTGCCAGCAGCGGCCCGACAGGGGGCCAGACTGAAGCTTTCTTT

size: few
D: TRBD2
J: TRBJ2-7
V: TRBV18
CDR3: CASSPSGGGAYEQYF
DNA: TGTGCCAGCTCACCTTCGGGCGGGGGGGCCTACGAGCAGTACTTC

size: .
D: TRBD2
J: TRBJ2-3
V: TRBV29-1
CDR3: CSVYGGGAQYF
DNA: TGCAGCGTTTACGGCGGGGGTGCGCAGTATTTT

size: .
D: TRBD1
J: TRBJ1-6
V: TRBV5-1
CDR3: CASSAGQGNSPLHF
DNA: TGCGCCAGCAGCGCGGGACAGGGAAATTCACCCCTCCACTTT

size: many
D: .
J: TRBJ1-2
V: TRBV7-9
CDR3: CASSPDSYGYTF
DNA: TGTGCCAGCAGCCCTGACAGCTATGGCTACACCTTC

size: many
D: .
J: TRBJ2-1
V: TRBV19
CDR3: CASSITPGFYNEQFF
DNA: TGTGCCAGTAGTATAACGCCAGGGTTCTACAATGAGCAGTTCTTC